Following are 2 T cell receptor beta chains from one sample sequenced in a study of siplizumab effects on memory and regulatory T cells. TCRdb keeps only in-frame clones here, not all; method: immunoSEQ multiplex PCR. The sample includes roughly 100,000 clones, under 95% of them seen just once. The specimen sequenced was CD4+ T cells sorted from blood. The receptor source for this set is a human donor in good health.

The chain combines TRBV29-1 with TRBJ2-2; D tentatively reads TRBD1 or TRBD2 (5 bases each). CDR1 and CDR2 from the germline V gene are SQVTM and ANQGSEA. The CDR3 runs to 15 residues. V lost 7 bases to trimming and J lost 4 bases, with 19 bases between them. The CDR3 DNA sequence: TGCAGCGGGGGCTCTGGGACCGAGGGCACCGGGGAGCTGTTTTTT. Its translation is CSGGSGTEGTGELFF.

This clone appeared once. The CDR3 DNA reads as TGCAGCGTTGAATTGGGGAGTCTGGTCCAAGAGACCCAGTACTTC. Amino acids: CSVELGSLVQETQYF. The chain links TRBV29-1 to TRBJ2-5; D may be TRBD2 (5 bases). The V and J ends lost 2 bases and 1 base respectively, with 14 bases between them. Germline values: CDR1 SQVTM, CDR2 ANQGSEA. The CDR3 extends over 15 amino acids.